The rows below give T cell receptor beta chains drawn from one sample of a study of post-analysis software for immune sequencing data. TCRdb used MiXCR to reprocess the PCR reads, holding one entry per CDR3 protein. The sample contains roughly 650,000 distinct CDR3 sequences, roughly three fifths of which appear only once. Sequencing used blood. These receptors originate from a girl under 10 years old with multiple sclerosis. The CDR3 runs from the conserved cysteine through the conserved F or W. Each record gives: D gene, V gene, clone size, J gene, CDR3 DNA, CDR3 protein. The D gene is left open where the match is weak. The size entry is marked missing in some rows and otherwise reads once, few, many or a size class.

D: -; V: TRBV12-3/TRBV12-4; size: few; J: TRBJ1-2; DNA: TGTGCCAGCAGTGCGGGGGGTCGAGGCTACACCTTC; CDR3: CASSAGGRGYTF
D: -; V: TRBV20-1; size: -; J: TRBJ1-4; DNA: TGCAGTGCTAGAGACCCTGTCGGGGTTGAAAAACTGTTTTTT; CDR3: CSARDPVGVEKLFF
D: TRBD2; V: TRBV5-1; size: few; J: TRBJ2-3; DNA: TGCGCCAGCAGCTCCACGGGACTAGGAGCGGATACGCAGTATTTT; CDR3: CASSSTGLGADTQYF
D: TRBD1; V: TRBV20-1; size: once; J: TRBJ2-7; DNA: TGCAGTGCTAGATCGCTGACAGGGGGCATCTACGAGCAGTACTTC; CDR3: CSARSLTGGIYEQYF
D: TRBD2; V: TRBV9; size: -; J: TRBJ2-1; DNA: TGTGCCAGCAGCGTAGAACTAGCGGGAGACAGTCCCTCCTACAATGAGCAGTTCTTC; CDR3: CASSVELAGDSPSYNEQFF
D: TRBD1; V: TRBV12-3/TRBV12-4; size: -; J: TRBJ2-1; DNA: TGTGCCAGCAGTTTTAGGGGACAGAGGTACAATGAGCAGTTCTTC; CDR3: CASSFRGQRYNEQFF
D: -; V: TRBV5-1; size: -; J: TRBJ2-3; DNA: TGCGCCAGCAGCTTGATCCCGGGGGCGACAGATACGCAGTATTTT; CDR3: CASSLIPGATDTQYF
D: TRBD1; V: TRBV29-1; size: -; J: TRBJ1-1; DNA: TGCAGCGTTGAAGACCCAGGGGGGGGGACTGAAGCTTTCTTT; CDR3: CSVEDPGGGTEAFF
D: -; V: TRBV2; size: few; J: TRBJ2-7; DNA: TGTGCCAGCACTGAGGCAGACTCCTACGAGCAGTACTTC; CDR3: CASTEADSYEQYF
D: -; V: TRBV12-3/TRBV12-4; size: -; J: TRBJ2-4; DNA: TGTGCCAGCTGGGGGGAATTCGACGCCAAAAACATTCAGTACTTC; CDR3: CASWGEFDAKNIQYF
D: TRBD2; V: TRBV5-1; size: once; J: TRBJ2-5; DNA: TGCGCCAGCAGCCTTTATAGCGGGGGTCCTCAAGAGACCCAGTACTTC; CDR3: CASSLYSGGPQETQYF
D: TRBD2; V: TRBV7-3; size: -; J: TRBJ2-3; DNA: TGTGCCAGCAGCTTAACCCGGCGGGCAGGGCCCGCTAGCGGCCTAAGCACAGATACGCAGTATTTT; CDR3: CASSLTRRAGPASGLSTDTQYF
D: -; V: TRBV4-1; size: -; J: TRBJ2-1; DNA: TGCGCCAGCAGCGACCGAGACACCAGCAATGAGCAGTTCTTC; CDR3: CASSDRDTSNEQFF
D: -; V: TRBV29-1; size: -; J: TRBJ1-2; DNA: TGCAGCGTTGAAGTGGGAAAGTATGGCTACACCTTC; CDR3: CSVEVGKYGYTF
D: TRBD2; V: TRBV7-9; size: few; J: TRBJ2-1; DNA: TGTGCCAGCACCGAGTATAGCGGGAGCAATGAGCAGTTCTTC; CDR3: CASTEYSGSNEQFF
D: -; V: TRBV11-2; size: -; J: TRBJ1-6; DNA: TGTGCCAGCAGCTCTTACGGGCTTAATTCACCCCTCCACTTT; CDR3: CASSSYGLNSPLHF
D: TRBD2; V: TRBV7-9; size: few; J: TRBJ2-7; DNA: TGTGCCAGCAGCTTATTCCCCCCCTCACTAAGCGGGACCGACGAGCAGTACTTC; CDR3: CASSLFPPSLSGTDEQYF
D: TRBD1; V: TRBV9; size: -; J: TRBJ1-6; DNA: TGTGCCAGCAGTGAGGACAGGAATAATTCACCCCTCCACTTT; CDR3: CASSEDRNNSPLHF
D: TRBD1; V: TRBV15; size: few; J: TRBJ2-7; DNA: TGTGCCACCAGCAAAGGGACAGCCATATACGAGCAGTACTTC; CDR3: CATSKGTAIYEQYF
D: TRBD2; V: TRBV11-2; size: -; J: TRBJ2-1; DNA: TGTGCCAGCAGCTATGAGCGGGGGGGCAATGAGCAGTTCTTC; CDR3: CASSYERGGNEQFF
D: TRBD1; V: TRBV6-1; size: -; J: TRBJ2-7; DNA: TGTGCCAGCAGCCAGCGGACAGGGGAATACTACGAGCAGTACTTC; CDR3: CASSQRTGEYYEQYF
D: -; V: TRBV12-3/TRBV12-4; size: once; J: TRBJ2-3; DNA: TGTGCCAGCAGTTTAGGGCGAGCTGGAACTGCTAGCGCAGATACGCAGTATTTT; CDR3: CASSLGRAGTASADTQYF
D: TRBD2; V: TRBV20-1; size: few; J: TRBJ2-3; DNA: TGCAGTGCTACAGGTAGCGGGAGTAGCACAGATACGCAGTATTTT; CDR3: CSATGSGSSTDTQYF
D: TRBD1; V: TRBV10-3; size: -; J: TRBJ2-1; DNA: TGTGCCACCTCGGGGGACAGGGGGGGTGATGAGCAGTTCTTC; CDR3: CATSGDRGGDEQFF
D: TRBD2; V: TRBV20-1; size: -; J: TRBJ2-5; DNA: TGCAGTGCTAGAGGGACTAGCGGGAGGACCCAAGAGACCCAGTACTTC; CDR3: CSARGTSGRTQETQYF
D: -; V: TRBV5-1; size: -; J: TRBJ2-1; DNA: TGCGCCAGCAGAGACGGGACTCTAGGGGTTGAGCAGTTCTTC; CDR3: CASRDGTLGVEQFF
D: TRBD2; V: TRBV7-9; size: -; J: TRBJ2-1; DNA: TGTGCCAGCAGCTCTGGACTAGCGGGCTATGGGGAGCAGTTCTTC; CDR3: CASSSGLAGYGEQFF
D: -; V: TRBV24-1; size: -; J: TRBJ2-1; DNA: TGTGCCACCAGTGACTTCCTAGGACAGGGGACTAGGCTTAGTCATGAGCAGTTCTTC; CDR3: CATSDFLGQGTRLSHEQFF
D: TRBD2; V: TRBV5-1; size: few; J: TRBJ2-7; DNA: TGCGCCACCCGGGACAGCGGGGGGCACGAGCAGTACTTC; CDR3: CATRDSGGHEQYF
D: -; V: TRBV7-2; size: -; J: TRBJ2-1; DNA: TGTGCCAGCAGCTACGGACCATTCTCCTACAATGAGCAGTTCTTC; CDR3: CASSYGPFSYNEQFF
D: -; V: TRBV30; size: -; J: TRBJ2-1; DNA: TGTGCCTGGAGTGTTGAGACAGGCTATGAGCAGTTCTTC; CDR3: CAWSVETGYEQFF
D: -; V: TRBV29-1; size: -; J: TRBJ2-5; DNA: TGCAGCCAGAGGGGATCCCAAGAGACCCAGTACTTC; CDR3: CSQRGSQETQYF
D: TRBD2; V: TRBV11-2; size: -; J: TRBJ2-5; DNA: TGTGCCAGCAGCTTAGAGGCCCTAGCGGGGGGGCAAGAGACCCAGTACTTC; CDR3: CASSLEALAGGQETQYF
D: TRBD1; V: TRBV27; size: -; J: TRBJ2-1; DNA: TGTGCCAGCAGCCAACAGGGGGCTATCTACAATGAGCAGTTCTTC; CDR3: CASSQQGAIYNEQFF
D: TRBD1; V: TRBV20-1; size: once; J: TRBJ2-3; DNA: TGCAATGCTAGCACAGGGGGAAGCACAGATACGCAGTATTTT; CDR3: CNASTGGSTDTQYF
D: TRBD1; V: TRBV7-2; size: -; J: TRBJ2-5; DNA: TGTGCCAGCAGCTTATGGTCGGGACAGGGGGTTGGGGAGACCCAGTACTTC; CDR3: CASSLWSGQGVGETQYF
D: TRBD1; V: TRBV29-1; size: -; J: TRBJ1-2; DNA: TGCAGCGCCATCAGGGGGGGGACAAATGAAGGCTACACCTTC; CDR3: CSAIRGGTNEGYTF
D: TRBD2; V: TRBV7-9; size: few; J: TRBJ2-3; DNA: TGTGCCAGCAGCGGGGACTACCACAATACGCAGTATTTT; CDR3: CASSGDYHNTQYF
D: TRBD2; V: TRBV12-3/TRBV12-4; size: -; J: TRBJ2-3; DNA: TGTGCCAGCAGTCCCTGGGGGGGGATGACAGATACGCAGTATTTT; CDR3: CASSPWGGMTDTQYF
D: TRBD1; V: TRBV5-1; size: few; J: TRBJ2-7; DNA: TGCGCCAGCGGGACAGCCCCTGGTTACGAGCAGTACTTC; CDR3: CASGTAPGYEQYF
D: TRBD2; V: TRBV5-4; size: -; J: TRBJ2-1; DNA: TGTGCCAGCAGCCCCGGGACTAGCGGGTCATCCTGGGATGAGCAGTTCTTC; CDR3: CASSPGTSGSSWDEQFF
D: TRBD2; V: TRBV9; size: -; J: TRBJ2-1; DNA: TGTGCCAGCAGCGTAGCCGAAAGCGGGAGGAGTAATGAGCAGTTCTTC; CDR3: CASSVAESGRSNEQFF
D: -; V: TRBV4-2; size: -; J: TRBJ1-2; DNA: TGTGCCAGCAGCGGCGGACAGCACGGGTTCTATGGCTACACCTTC; CDR3: CASSGGQHGFYGYTF
D: -; V: TRBV30; size: -; J: TRBJ2-1; DNA: TGTGCCGCTTCACATAGTCTTAACAATGAGCAGTTCTTC; CDR3: CAASHSLNNEQFF
D: -; V: TRBV2; size: -; J: TRBJ2-3; DNA: TGTGCCAGTGTACAGGTCTGGGCAGATACGCAGTATTTT; CDR3: CASVQVWADTQYF
D: -; V: TRBV29-1; size: -; J: TRBJ2-1; DNA: TGCAGCGTCGGGGGACACCCGTGGAATGAGCAGTTCTTC; CDR3: CSVGGHPWNEQFF